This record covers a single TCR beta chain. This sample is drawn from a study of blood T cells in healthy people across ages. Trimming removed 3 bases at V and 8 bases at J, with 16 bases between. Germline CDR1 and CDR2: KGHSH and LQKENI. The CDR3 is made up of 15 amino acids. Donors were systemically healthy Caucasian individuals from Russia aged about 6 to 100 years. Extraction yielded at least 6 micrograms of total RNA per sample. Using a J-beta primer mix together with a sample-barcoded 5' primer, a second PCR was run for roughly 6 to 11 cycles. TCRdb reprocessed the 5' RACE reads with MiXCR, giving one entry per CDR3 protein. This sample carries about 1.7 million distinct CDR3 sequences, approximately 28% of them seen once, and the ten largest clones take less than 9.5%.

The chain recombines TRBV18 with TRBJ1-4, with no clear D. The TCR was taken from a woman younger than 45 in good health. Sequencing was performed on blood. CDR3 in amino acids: CASSPSAGPLEKLFF. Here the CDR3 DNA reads TGTGCCAGCTCACCCTCGGCCGGACCTTTGGAAAAACTGTTTTTT.